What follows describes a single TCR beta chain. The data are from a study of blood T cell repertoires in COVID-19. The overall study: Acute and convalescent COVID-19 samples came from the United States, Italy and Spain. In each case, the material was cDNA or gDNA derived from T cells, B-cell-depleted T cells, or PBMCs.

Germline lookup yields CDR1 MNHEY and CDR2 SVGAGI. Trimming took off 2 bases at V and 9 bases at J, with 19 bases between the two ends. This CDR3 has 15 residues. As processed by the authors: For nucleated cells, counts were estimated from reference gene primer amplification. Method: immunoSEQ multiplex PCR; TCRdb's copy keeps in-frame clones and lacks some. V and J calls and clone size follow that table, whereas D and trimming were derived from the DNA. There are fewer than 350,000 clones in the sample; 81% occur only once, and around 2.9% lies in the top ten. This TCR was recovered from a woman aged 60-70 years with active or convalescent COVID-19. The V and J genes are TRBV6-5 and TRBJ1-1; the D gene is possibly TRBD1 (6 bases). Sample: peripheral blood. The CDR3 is CASSYGGRGRDQAFF. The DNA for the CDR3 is TGTGCCAGCAGTTACGGCGGCAGGGGACGAGACCAAGCTTTCTTT.